These T cell receptor beta chains were read from a single sample in a study of T cell responses to AZD1222 COVID-19 vaccine. Sequencing used immunoSEQ multiplex PCR; TCRdb keeps in-frame clones, though not all of them. The sample carries approximately 110,000 clones, about 90% recorded once. The input for sequencing was peripheral blood, taken on day 0 of AZD1222 vaccination. The receptors originated from an adult in good health. The CDR3 runs from the conserved cysteine through the conserved F or W. The D gene is left open where the match is weak. Expanded clones are given a class, and other clones once, few, many or no size at all.

d_call	j_call	clone_size	v_call	cdr3_nt	cdr3_aa
.	TRBJ1-4	.	TRBV11-3	TGTGCCAGCATCAGGACAGACTTCCAATCCGAAACTGTTTTT	CASIRTDFQSETVF
.	TRBJ2-1	.	TRBV10-3	TGTGCCATCAGTGAGGCGGTCGGGAACAGGGCACTCTCCTACAATGAGCAGTTCTTC	CAISEAVGNRALSYNEQFF
.	TRBJ1-1	.	TRBV7-8	TGTGCCAGCAGCACCGGGGCAATTGGGACTGAAGCTTTCTTT	CASSTGAIGTEAFF
.	TRBJ2-2	few	TRBV28	TGTGCCAGCGACGAGCCGGGAACCACCGGGGAGCTGTTTTTT	CASDEPGTTGELFF
.	TRBJ2-7	.	TRBV5-6	TGTGCCAGCAGCACCCGAGGACAGCACTACGAGCAGTACTTC	CASSTRGQHYEQYF
.	TRBJ1-1	.	TRBV2	TGTGCCAGTTCTGGGAGGGGCACTGAAGCTTTCTTT	CASSGRGTEAFF
TRBD2	TRBJ2-1	.	TRBV28	TGTGCCAGCAGTTTTGGGATGTGGGAGGGGTCGAATGAGCAGTTCTTC	CASSFGMWEGSNEQFF
TRBD1	TRBJ2-6	.	TRBV14	TGTGCCAGCAGCCAAGAATGGGGTTGGACAGGGGCGACTGGGGCCAACGTCCTGACTTTC	CASSQEWGWTGATGANVLTF
.	TRBJ2-7	few	TRBV10-1	TGCGCCAGCAGTGAGTCGAGTGGGATAGAGCAGTACTTC	CASSESSGIEQYF
.	TRBJ1-6	.	TRBV27	TGTGCCAGCAGGCCAGGGATCTATAATTCACCCCTCCACTTT	CASRPGIYNSPLHF
TRBD1	TRBJ2-7	.	TRBV11-2	TGTGCCAGCAGCTCGACAGGGGACTCCTACGAGCAGTACTTC	CASSSTGDSYEQYF
TRBD1	TRBJ1-1	.	TRBV13	TGTGCCAGCAGCGCGGACAGGTCGAACACTGAAGCTTTCTTT	CASSADRSNTEAFF
.	TRBJ1-5	.	TRBV19	TGTGCCAGTACCCCCCGGGGAGCGGGGCAGCCCCAGCATTTT	CASTPRGAGQPQHF
TRBD1	TRBJ1-2	once	TRBV30	TGTGCCTGGAGTGCCAGACAGGGATGGAATGGCTACACCTTC	CAWSARQGWNGYTF
.	TRBJ1-1	.	TRBV11-3	TGTGCCAGCAGCAATGGGAAAAACACTGAAGCTTTCTTT	CASSNGKNTEAFF
TRBD1	TRBJ2-3	.	TRBV14	TGTGCCAGCAGCCAAGGGACAGGGATCATAGATACGCAGTATTTT	CASSQGTGIIDTQYF
.	TRBJ1-1	.	TRBV10-2	TGCGCCAGCAGTGAGTCGCGCAGGGGCGGCGGAGCTTTCTTT	CASSESRRGGGAFF
.	TRBJ1-1	.	TRBV7-9	TGTGCCAGCAGCTTAACAACCAGTGAAGCTTTCTTT	CASSLTTSEAFF
TRBD2	TRBJ2-3	.	TRBV5-1	TGCGCCAGCAGCTTGAGGCTAGCGGGAAGCACAGATACGCAGTATTTT	CASSLRLAGSTDTQYF
.	TRBJ1-2	.	TRBV7-9	TGTGCCAGCAGCTTAAATTCGGCATACTATGGCTACACCTTC	CASSLNSAYYGYTF
TRBD2	TRBJ2-3	.	TRBV28	TGTGCCTCTTGGCGGGGGTTGGATACGCAGTATTTT	CASWRGLDTQYF
TRBD1	TRBJ2-5	.	TRBV19	TGTGCCAGTAGTATAGTCACGGGACAGGTGCAAGAGACCCAGTACTTC	CASSIVTGQVQETQYF
.	TRBJ2-7	.	TRBV30	TGTGCCTGGAACGGGATGTACGAGCAGTACTTC	CAWNGMYEQYF
.	TRBJ2-7	.	TRBV28	TGTGCCAGCAGACAGGGCGCCCACGAGCAGTACTTC	CASRQGAHEQYF
TRBD2	TRBJ2-7	.	TRBV10-2	TGCGCCAGCAGTGAGTCGATGGGAGGGAACTCCTACGAGCAGTACTTC	CASSESMGGNSYEQYF
.	TRBJ2-1	.	TRBV7-9	TGTGCCAGCAGCTTAGCTGATGAGCAGTTCTTC	CASSLADEQFF
.	TRBJ1-5	.	TRBV19	TGTGCCAGTAGAGCCGGGACATGGGGACAGCCCCAGCATTTT	CASRAGTWGQPQHF
.	TRBJ2-5	.	TRBV21-1	TGTGCCAGCAGCAAATGGGAACAGGGCGGGTCTCGAGAGACCCAGTACTTC	CASSKWEQGGSRETQYF
.	TRBJ2-2	.	TRBV29-1	TGCAGCGTTGCAGGGGCCGGACCGGACACCGGGGAGCTGTTTTTT	CSVAGAGPDTGELFF
.	TRBJ1-5	few	TRBV5-8	TGTGCCAGCAGCTTGGGATTTGGCAATCAGCCCCAGCATTTT	CASSLGFGNQPQHF
TRBD2	TRBJ2-1	.	TRBV5-5	TGTGCCAGCAGCTGGGGGACTAGCGGAACCTACAATGAGCAGTTCTTC	CASSWGTSGTYNEQFF
.	TRBJ2-7	.	TRBV20-1	TGCAGTGCTAGTGCTAGCCGGGAGCAGTACTTC	CSASASREQYF
.	TRBJ1-1	.	TRBV2	TGTGCCAGCAGTCCCGTAACCCGAAGCACTGAAGCTTTCTTT	CASSPVTRSTEAFF
TRBD2	TRBJ2-3	.	TRBV30	TGTGCCTGGAGTTCCGCGGGACTAGCGGGGGGTGATACGCAGTATTTT	CAWSSAGLAGGDTQYF
TRBD1	TRBJ2-1	.	TRBV5-6	TGTGCCAGCAGCCGGGGACAGGGGTTGATTACCTCCTACAATGAGCAGTTCTTC	CASSRGQGLITSYNEQFF
.	TRBJ1-5	once	TRBV4-2	TGTGCCAGCAGCCAAGACAGAAATAGCAATCAGCCCCAGCATTTT	CASSQDRNSNQPQHF
TRBD1	TRBJ2-2	.	TRBV4-3	TGCGCCAGCAGCCAAATAGGACAGGGGGGCACCGGGGAGCTGTTTTTT	CASSQIGQGGTGELFF